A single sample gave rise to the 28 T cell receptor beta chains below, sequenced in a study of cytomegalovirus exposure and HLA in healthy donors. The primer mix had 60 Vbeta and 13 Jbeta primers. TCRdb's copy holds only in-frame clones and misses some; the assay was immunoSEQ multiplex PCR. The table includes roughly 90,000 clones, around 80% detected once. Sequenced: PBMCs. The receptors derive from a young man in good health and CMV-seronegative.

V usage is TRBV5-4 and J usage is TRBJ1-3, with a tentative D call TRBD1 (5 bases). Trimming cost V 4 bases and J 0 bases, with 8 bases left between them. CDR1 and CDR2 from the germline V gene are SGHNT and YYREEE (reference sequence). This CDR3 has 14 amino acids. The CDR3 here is CASSPGYSGNTIYF. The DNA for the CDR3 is TGTGCCAGCAGCCCAGGGTACTCTGGAAACACCATATATTTT.

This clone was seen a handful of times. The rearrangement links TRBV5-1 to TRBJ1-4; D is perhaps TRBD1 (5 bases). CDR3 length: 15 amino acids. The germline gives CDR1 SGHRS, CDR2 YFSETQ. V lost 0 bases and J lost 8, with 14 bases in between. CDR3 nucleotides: TGCGCCAGCAGCTTGGCCGGGACTCCGGGGGAAAAACTGTTTTTT. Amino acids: CASSLAGTPGEKLFF.

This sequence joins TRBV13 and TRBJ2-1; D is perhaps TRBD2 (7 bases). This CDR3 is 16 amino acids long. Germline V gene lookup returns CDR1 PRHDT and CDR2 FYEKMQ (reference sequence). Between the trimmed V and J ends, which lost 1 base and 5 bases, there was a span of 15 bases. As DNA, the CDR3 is TGTGCCAGCAGCTTAGTACCGGGGGGCCAAAACAATGAGCAGTTCTTC. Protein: CASSLVPGGQNNEQFF.

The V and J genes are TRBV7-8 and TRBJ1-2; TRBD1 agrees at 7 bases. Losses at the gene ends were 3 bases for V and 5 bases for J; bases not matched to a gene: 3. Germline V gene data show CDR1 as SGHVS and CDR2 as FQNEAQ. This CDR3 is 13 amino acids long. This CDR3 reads CASSFTQGYGYTF. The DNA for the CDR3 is TGTGCCAGCAGCTTTACACAGGGGTATGGCTACACCTTC.

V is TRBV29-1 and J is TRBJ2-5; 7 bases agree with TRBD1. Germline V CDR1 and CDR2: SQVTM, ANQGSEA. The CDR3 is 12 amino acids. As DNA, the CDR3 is TGCATCGTCAGGGACAGCCAAGAGACCCAGTACTTC. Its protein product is CIVRDSQETQYF.

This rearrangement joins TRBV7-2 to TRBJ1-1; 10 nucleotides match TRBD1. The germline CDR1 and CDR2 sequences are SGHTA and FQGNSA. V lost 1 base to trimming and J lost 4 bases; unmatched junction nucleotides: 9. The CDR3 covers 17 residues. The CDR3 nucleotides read TGTGCCAGCAGCTTAGTGCCACAGGGGACAGGGGTCACTGAAGCTTTCTTT. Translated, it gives CASSLVPQGTGVTEAFF.

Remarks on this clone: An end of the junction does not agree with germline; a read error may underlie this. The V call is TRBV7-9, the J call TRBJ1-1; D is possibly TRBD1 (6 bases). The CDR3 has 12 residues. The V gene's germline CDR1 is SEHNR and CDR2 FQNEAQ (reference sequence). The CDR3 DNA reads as TGTTCCAGCAGCCTGACAGGCGTTGAAGCTTTCTTT. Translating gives CSSSLTGVEAFF.

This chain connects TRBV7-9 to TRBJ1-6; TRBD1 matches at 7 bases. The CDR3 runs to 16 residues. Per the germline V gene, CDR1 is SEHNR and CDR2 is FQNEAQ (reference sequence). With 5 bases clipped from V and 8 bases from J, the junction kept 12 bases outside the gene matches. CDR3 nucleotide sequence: TGTGCCAGCAGCCCCCGAAGTGCAGGGGGATATTCACCCCTCCACTTT. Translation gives CASSPRSAGGYSPLHF. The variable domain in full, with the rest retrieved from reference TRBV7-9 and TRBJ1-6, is DTGVSQNPRHKITKRGQNVTFRCDPISEHNRLYWYRQTLGQGPEFLTYFQNEAQLEKSRLLSDRFSAERPKGSFSTLEIQRTEQGDSAMYLCASSPRSAGGYSPLHFGNGTRLTVT.

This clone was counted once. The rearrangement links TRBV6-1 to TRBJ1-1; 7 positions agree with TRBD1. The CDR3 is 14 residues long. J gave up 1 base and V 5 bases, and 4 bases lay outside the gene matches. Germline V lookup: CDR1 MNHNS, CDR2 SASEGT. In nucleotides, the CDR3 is TGTGCCAGCAGTCCAACAGGGGAGAACACTGAAGCTTTCTTT. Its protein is CASSPTGENTEAFF.

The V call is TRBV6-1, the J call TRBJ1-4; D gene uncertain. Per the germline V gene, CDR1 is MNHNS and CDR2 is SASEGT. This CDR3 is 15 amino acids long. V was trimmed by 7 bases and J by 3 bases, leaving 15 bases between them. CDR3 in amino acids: CASILTGWANEKLFF. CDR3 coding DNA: TGTGCCAGCATACTAACGGGGTGGGCTAATGAAAAACTGTTTTTT.

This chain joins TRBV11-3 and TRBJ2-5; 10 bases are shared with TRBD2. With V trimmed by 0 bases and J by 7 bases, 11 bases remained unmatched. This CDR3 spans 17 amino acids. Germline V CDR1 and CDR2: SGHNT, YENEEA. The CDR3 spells CASSLEASGGPPGTQYF. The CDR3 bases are TGTGCCAGCAGCTTAGAGGCTAGCGGGGGACCTCCCGGGACCCAGTACTTC.

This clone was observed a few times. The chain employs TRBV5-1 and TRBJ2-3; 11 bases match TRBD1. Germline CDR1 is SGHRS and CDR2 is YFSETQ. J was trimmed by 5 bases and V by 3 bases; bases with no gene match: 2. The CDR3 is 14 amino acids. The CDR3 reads CASSSGTGGDTQYF. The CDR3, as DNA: TGCGCCAGCAGCTCCGGGACAGGGGGAGATACGCAGTATTTT.

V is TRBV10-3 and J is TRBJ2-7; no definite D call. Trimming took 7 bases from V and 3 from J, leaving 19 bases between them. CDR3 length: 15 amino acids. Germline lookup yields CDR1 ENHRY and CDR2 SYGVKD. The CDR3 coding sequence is TGTGCCATCACCGATAAAGACCGAGGTGTCTACGAGCAGTACTTC. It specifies CAITDKDRGVYEQYF.

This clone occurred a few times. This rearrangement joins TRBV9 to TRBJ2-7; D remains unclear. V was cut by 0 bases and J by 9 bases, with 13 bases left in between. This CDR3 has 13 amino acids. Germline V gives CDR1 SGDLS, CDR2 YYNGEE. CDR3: CASSVGDEVGQYF. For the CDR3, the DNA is TGTGCCAGCAGCGTAGGAGACGAGGTGGGGCAGTACTTC.

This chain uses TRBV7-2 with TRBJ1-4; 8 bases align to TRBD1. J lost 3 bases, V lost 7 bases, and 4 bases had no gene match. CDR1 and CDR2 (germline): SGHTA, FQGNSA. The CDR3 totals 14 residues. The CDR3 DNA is TGTGCCAGCACCAAGGACAGGGCTAATGAAAAACTGTTTTTT. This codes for CASTKDRANEKLFF.

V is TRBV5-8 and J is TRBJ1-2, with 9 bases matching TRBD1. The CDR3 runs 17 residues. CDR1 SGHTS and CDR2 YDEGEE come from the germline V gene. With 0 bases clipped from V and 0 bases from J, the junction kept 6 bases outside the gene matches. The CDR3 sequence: CASSLVTGGPANYGYTF. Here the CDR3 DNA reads TGTGCCAGCAGCTTGGTAACAGGGGGCCCAGCTAACTATGGCTACACCTTC.

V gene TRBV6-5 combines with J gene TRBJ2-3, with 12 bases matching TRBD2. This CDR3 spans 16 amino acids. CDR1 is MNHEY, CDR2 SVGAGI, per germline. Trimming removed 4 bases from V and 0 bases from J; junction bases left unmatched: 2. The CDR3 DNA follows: TGTGCCAGCAGTTTCGGGACTAGCGGGAGCACAGATACGCAGTATTTT. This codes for CASSFGTSGSTDTQYF.

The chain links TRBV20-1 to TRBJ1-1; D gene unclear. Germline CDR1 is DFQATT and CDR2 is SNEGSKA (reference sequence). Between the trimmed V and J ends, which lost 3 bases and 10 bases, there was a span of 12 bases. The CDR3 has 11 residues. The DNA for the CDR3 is TGCAGTGCTAGGGCCGGGAGTGGAGCTTTCTTT. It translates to CSARAGSGAFF.

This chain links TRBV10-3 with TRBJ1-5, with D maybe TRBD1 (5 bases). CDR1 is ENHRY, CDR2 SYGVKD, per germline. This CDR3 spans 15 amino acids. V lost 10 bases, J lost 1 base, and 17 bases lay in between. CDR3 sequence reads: CASTEGSISNQPQHF. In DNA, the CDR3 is TGTGCCAGCACGGAGGGGTCCATAAGCAATCAGCCCCAGCATTTT.

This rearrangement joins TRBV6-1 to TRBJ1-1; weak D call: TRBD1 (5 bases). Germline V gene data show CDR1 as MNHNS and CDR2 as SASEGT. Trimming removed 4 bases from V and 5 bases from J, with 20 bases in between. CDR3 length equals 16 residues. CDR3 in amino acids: CASSAPAGNWGTEAFF. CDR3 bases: TGTGCCAGCAGTGCCCCAGCAGGGAATTGGGGTACTGAAGCTTTCTTT.

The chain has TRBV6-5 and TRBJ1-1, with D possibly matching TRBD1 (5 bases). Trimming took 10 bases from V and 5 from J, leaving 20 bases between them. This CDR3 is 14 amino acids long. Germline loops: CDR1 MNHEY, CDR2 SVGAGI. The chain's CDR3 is CAIRQYSGITEAFF. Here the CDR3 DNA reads TGTGCCATCCGCCAGTATTCAGGGATTACTGAAGCTTTCTTT.

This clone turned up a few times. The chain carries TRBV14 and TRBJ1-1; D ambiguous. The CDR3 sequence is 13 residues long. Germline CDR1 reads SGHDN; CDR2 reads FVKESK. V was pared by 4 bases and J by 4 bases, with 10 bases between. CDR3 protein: CASSLRGSTEAFF. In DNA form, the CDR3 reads TGTGCCAGCAGCCTCCGAGGGTCCACTGAAGCTTTCTTT.

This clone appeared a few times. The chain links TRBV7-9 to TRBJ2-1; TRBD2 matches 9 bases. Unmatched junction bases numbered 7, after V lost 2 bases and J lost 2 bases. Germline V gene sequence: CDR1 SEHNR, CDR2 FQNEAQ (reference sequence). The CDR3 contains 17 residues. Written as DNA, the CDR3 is TGTGCCAGCAGCTTAAATAGGGGGACTAGCCCCTACAATGAGCAGTTCTTC. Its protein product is CASSLNRGTSPYNEQFF.

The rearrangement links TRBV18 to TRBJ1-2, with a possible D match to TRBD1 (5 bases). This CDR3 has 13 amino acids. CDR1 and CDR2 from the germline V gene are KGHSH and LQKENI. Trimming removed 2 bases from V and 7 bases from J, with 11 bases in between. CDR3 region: CASSPGSRVGYTF. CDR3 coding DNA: TGTGCCAGCTCACCAGGCTCCAGGGTTGGCTACACCTTC.

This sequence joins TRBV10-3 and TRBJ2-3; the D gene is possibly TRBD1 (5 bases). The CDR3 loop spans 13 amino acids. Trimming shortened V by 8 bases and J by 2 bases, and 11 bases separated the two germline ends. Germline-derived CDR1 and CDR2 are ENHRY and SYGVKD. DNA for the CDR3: TGTGCCATCGGGCAAGGGGCCACAGATACGCAGTATTTT. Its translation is CAIGQGATDTQYF.

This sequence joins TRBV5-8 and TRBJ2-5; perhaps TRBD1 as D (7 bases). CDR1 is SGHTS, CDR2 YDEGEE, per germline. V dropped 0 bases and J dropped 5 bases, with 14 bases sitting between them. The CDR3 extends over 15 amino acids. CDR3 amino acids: CASSLGVQGGETQYF. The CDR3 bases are TGTGCCAGCAGCTTGGGGGTTCAGGGGGGCGAGACCCAGTACTTC.

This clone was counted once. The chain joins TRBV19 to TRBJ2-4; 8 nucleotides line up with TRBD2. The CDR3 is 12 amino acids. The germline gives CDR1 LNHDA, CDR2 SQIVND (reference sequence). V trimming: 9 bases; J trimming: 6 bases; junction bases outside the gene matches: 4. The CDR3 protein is CASGGGGNIQYF. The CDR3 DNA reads TGTGCCAGCGGGGGGGGCGGAAACATTCAGTACTTC.

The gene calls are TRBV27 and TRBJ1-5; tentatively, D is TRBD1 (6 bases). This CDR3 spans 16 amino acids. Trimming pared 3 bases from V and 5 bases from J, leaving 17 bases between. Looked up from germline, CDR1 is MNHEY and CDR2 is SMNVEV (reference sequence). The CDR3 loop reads CASSFQIAGADQPQHF. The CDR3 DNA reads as TGTGCCAGCAGTTTTCAAATCGCAGGGGCGGATCAGCCCCAGCATTTT.